This TCR beta chain was identified in a study of CD39 and CD103 CD8 tumor-infiltrating T cells. Memory CD8 T cells were sorted as CD8+CD4-CD45RA-, any CCR7 status. Trimming removed 4 bases at V and 5 bases at J, with 6 bases between. CDR1 and CDR2 (germline): SGHNT, YYREEE (reference sequence). The CDR3 spans 11 residues. DNA input per subset was about 10,000 to 100,000 sorted cells. Method: immunoSEQ multiplex PCR; TCRdb's copy keeps in-frame clones and lacks some. The table records around 15,000 clones, about nine tenths of them present only once. Sequenced material: CD8+ T cells sorted from blood. The subset here: total memory CD8 T cells (CD45RA-CCR7+/-) from blood or uninvolved lymph node. The chain uses TRBV5-4 and TRBJ1-2, with no clear D. The receptor was isolated from a human donor with head and neck squamous cell carcinoma. For the CDR3, the DNA is TGTGCCAGCAGCCTCAGATATGGCTACACCTTC. The encoded protein is CASSLRYGYTF.